A selection of T cell receptor beta chains follows, all from one sample in a study of cytomegalovirus exposure and HLA in healthy donors. Repertoires were generated with immunoSEQ multiplex PCR, while TCRdb's copy carries only in-frame clones and drops some. This sample yields around 110,000 clones, of which over 70% are seen a single time; 2.5% to 3% belongs to the top ten. Sequences were obtained from PBMCs. The receptors come from a male donor in good health and CMV-seropositive. The CDR3 runs from the conserved cysteine through the conserved F or W. D genes are given only for firm matches. The size of a clone is reported for some rows only, either as once, few or many, or as a class for expanded clones.

TRBJ1-5 | TRBD1 | TRBV30 | . | CAWSQGASNQPQHF | TGTGCCTGGAGCCAGGGGGCAAGCAATCAGCCCCAGCATTTT
TRBJ2-3 | . | TRBV4-1 | few | CASSPITRLGATSDTDTQYF | TGCGCCAGCAGCCCAATAACACGGTTAGGGGCCACAAGTGACACAGATACGCAGTATTTT
TRBJ2-3 | . | TRBV7-9 | . | CASKKTSTDTQYF | TGTGCCAGCAAGAAGACTAGCACAGATACGCAGTATTTT
TRBJ2-7 | . | TRBV7-3 | . | CASSLNPGYEQYF | TGTGCCAGCAGCTTAAACCCCGGCTACGAGCAGTACTTC
TRBJ2-2 | . | TRBV4-3 | few | CASSQESVGSDLTGELFF | TGCGCCAGCAGCCAAGAGTCGGTCGGTAGCGATCTCACCGGGGAGCTGTTTTTT
TRBJ1-1 | TRBD1 | TRBV11-2 | . | CASSSLRGKDAFF | TGTGCCAGCAGCTCCCTCAGGGGGAAGGATGCTTTCTTT
TRBJ1-6 | . | TRBV7-2 | few | CASRQTLSGNSPLHF | TGTGCCAGCAGGCAGACGTTGTCGGGGAATTCACCCCTCCACTTT
TRBJ2-1 | . | TRBV6-1 | . | CASSDTGVREQFF | TGTGCCAGCAGTGATACCGGGGTGCGCGAGCAGTTCTTC
TRBJ1-6 | . | TRBV7-9 | . | CASSHGSTYNSPLHF | TGTGCCAGCAGCCACGGTAGCACCTATAATTCACCCCTCCACTTT
TRBJ1-5 | . | TRBV5-3 | few | CARSFQDGEDQPQHF | TGTGCCAGAAGCTTTCAAGACGGGGAAGATCAGCCCCAGCATTTT
TRBJ1-3 | . | TRBV4-3 | once | CASSRLGTRSGNTIYF | TGCGCCAGCAGCCGTTTGGGCACCCGCTCTGGAAACACCATATATTTT
TRBJ2-3 | . | TRBV7-6 | once | CASSALSLITDTQYF | TGTGCCAGCAGCGCCCTAAGTCTAATAACAGATACGCAGTATTTT
TRBJ2-1 | . | TRBV6-6 | . | CASSPGGNEQFF | TGTGCCAGCAGTCCCGGGGGCAATGAGCAGTTCTTC
TRBJ1-2 | . | TRBV6-1 | . | CASSVGSSLYGYTF | TGTGCCAGCAGTGTTGGGAGTAGTTTATATGGCTACACCTTC
TRBJ2-5 | . | TRBV5-1 | . | CASSLDGAQETQYF | TGCGCCAGCAGCTTGGATGGGGCCCAAGAGACCCAGTACTTC
TRBJ2-1 | TRBD2 | TRBV30 | . | CAWSLGTSGSLWFF | TGTGCCTGGAGCCTCGGGACTAGCGGGAGTTTGTGGTTCTTC
TRBJ1-1 | . | TRBV29-1 | . | CSVVRGGTRRGSPEAFF | TGCAGCGTCGTTCGGGGGGGAACCCGCCGCGGGTCCCCCGAAGCTTTCTTT
TRBJ1-2 | TRBD1 | TRBV6-5 | . | CASSYRGQKYGYTF | TGTGCCAGCAGTTACCGGGGACAGAAGTATGGCTACACCTTC
TRBJ2-7 | . | TRBV6-5 | . | CASSPPLLVHEQYF | TGTGCCAGCAGTCCCCCCTTGTTAGTCCACGAGCAGTACTTC
TRBJ1-2 | . | TRBV5-6 | few | CASSLLLARSDYGYTF | TGTGCCAGCAGCTTACTATTGGCGAGGTCGGACTATGGCTACACCTTC
TRBJ2-1 | . | TRBV30 | . | CAWSVAYYGGEQFF | TGTGCCTGGAGTGTAGCGTATTACGGTGGTGAGCAGTTCTTC
TRBJ1-3 | . | TRBV19 | few | CASKQGSGNTIYF | TGTGCCAGTAAACAGGGCTCTGGAAACACCATATATTTT
TRBJ2-1 | . | TRBV19 | . | CASSIAGGNNEQFF | TGTGCCAGTAGTATAGCTGGGGGGAACAATGAGCAGTTCTTC
TRBJ1-4 | . | TRBV27 | . | CASSLLGGTNEKLFF | TGTGCCAGCAGTTTACTGGGGGGAACTAATGAAAAACTGTTTTTT
TRBJ2-3 | TRBD2 | TRBV23-1 | once | CASSQSISTSRCTDTQYF | TGCGCCAGCAGTCAATCGATTTCGACTAGCCGTTGCACAGATACGCAGTATTTT
TRBJ2-3 | TRBD2 | TRBV9 | . | CASSLSGASTDTQYF | TGTGCCAGCAGCCTTAGCGGGGCTAGCACAGATACGCAGTATTTT
TRBJ1-2 | TRBD1 | TRBV28 | . | CASSLDDRANYGYTF | TGTGCCAGCAGTTTAGACGACAGGGCTAACTATGGCTACACCTTC
TRBJ2-3 | . | TRBV28 | . | CASSPPGWAGGRTDTQYF | TGTGCCAGCAGTCCCCCGGGGTGGGCAGGGGGGCGCACAGATACGCAGTATTTT